The 17 T cell receptor beta chains in this list originate from one sample, sequenced in a study of cytomegalovirus exposure and HLA in healthy donors. Profiled with immunoSEQ multiplex PCR; TCRdb holds only in-frame clones, not every one. The sample has roughly 350,000 clones, just over 85% seen once. What was sequenced was PBMCs. These receptors came from a woman aged 18-30 years in good health and CMV-seronegative.

The rearrangement links TRBV4-2 to TRBJ1-5, with a tentative D call TRBD1 (5 bases). Germline V lookup: CDR1 LGHNA, CDR2 YNFKEQ. The CDR3 has 15 amino acids. Trimming took 0 bases from V and 4 from J, leaving 10 bases between them. The CDR3 DNA reads TGTGCCAGCAGCCAAGATGCGGGGGGTAATCAGCCCCAGCATTTT. Protein product: CASSQDAGGNQPQHF.

CDR3 residues: CSVARQGRHTEAFF. CDR3 coding DNA: TGCAGCGTGGCCCGACAGGGGAGACACACTGAAGCTTTCTTT. V and J are TRBV29-1 and TRBJ1-1, with 8 nucleotides matching TRBD1. The CDR3 sequence is 14 residues long. Germline trimming cut 6 bases from V and 3 bases from J; bases unmatched to any gene: 9. In germline, CDR1 is SQVTM, CDR2 ANQGSEA.

The V gene is TRBV19, the J gene TRBJ1-5; 10 bases are shared with TRBD1. J gave up 2 bases and V 2 bases, and 3 bases lay outside the gene matches. Germline values: CDR1 LNHDA, CDR2 SQIVND (reference sequence). The CDR3 consists of 16 residues. The CDR3 DNA is TGTGCCAGTAGTATACTGGGGACAGGGGGCAATCAGCCCCAGCATTTT. It encodes CASSILGTGGNQPQHF.

The chain has TRBV29-1 and TRBJ1-5, with D possibly TRBD1 on 5 matching bases. CDR3 length equals 13 residues. Germline CDR1 SQVTM, CDR2 ANQGSEA. Trimming took off 3 bases at V and 7 bases at J, with 13 bases between the two ends. DNA for the CDR3: TGCAGCGTTGAGGAAGGGGTAGGCCAGCCCCAGCATTTT. Translating gives CSVEEGVGQPQHF.

This sequence joins TRBV5-1 and TRBJ1-2; D remains unclear. V shed 0 bases and J shed 5 bases, with 20 bases lying between them. Per germline, CDR1 SGHRS and CDR2 YFSETQ. The CDR3 is 17 residues long. The CDR3 DNA reads as TGCGCCAGCAGCTTGGCGGATGAGGAGGCACGGCATTATGGCTACACCTTC. It is translated as CASSLADEEARHYGYTF.

The chain links TRBV5-6 to TRBJ2-7; D unresolved. V gave up 1 base and J gave up 6 bases, with 11 bases separating them. Germline CDR1 reads SGHDT; CDR2 reads YYEEEE. The CDR3 has 13 amino acids. The CDR3 coding sequence is TGTGCCAGCAGCTTGACTGCTGGGCTCGAGCAGTACTTC. Residues: CASSLTAGLEQYF.

The rearrangement links TRBV7-9 to TRBJ2-2; TRBD2 agrees at 9 bases. CDR1 SEHNR and CDR2 FQNEAQ come from the germline V gene (reference sequence). The CDR3 loop spans 16 amino acids. The trim removed 5 bases at V and 4 bases at J, leaving 8 bases unmatched. Here the CDR3 reads CASSRLAGIITGELFF. In DNA form, the CDR3 reads TGTGCCAGCAGCCGTCTAGCGGGGATTATCACCGGGGAGCTGTTTTTT.

The rearrangement joins TRBV9 to TRBJ2-7, with D possibly TRBD2 on 6 matching bases. V dropped 4 bases and J dropped 3 bases, with 14 bases sitting between them. The CDR3 runs to 14 residues. Germline CDR1 and CDR2: SGDLS and YYNGEE. In nucleotides, the CDR3 is TGTGCCAGCAGCCCCCCGGGACTGGACTACGAGCAGTACTTC. This encodes CASSPPGLDYEQYF.

The rearrangement uses TRBV19 and TRBJ2-1; D possibly corresponds to TRBD2 (5 bases). V lost 4 bases and J lost 11, with 15 bases in between. Per germline, CDR1 LNHDA and CDR2 SQIVND (reference sequence). CDR3 length: 13 residues. CDR3 residues: CASSKEGREKQFF. The CDR3 DNA follows: TGTGCCAGTAGTAAAGAGGGTCGGGAAAAGCAGTTCTTC.

The chain couples TRBV10-3 to TRBJ2-1, with TRBD1 matching over 7 bases. The V and J ends lost 7 bases and 5 bases, in that order; junction bases with no gene match: 8. Germline values: CDR1 ENHRY, CDR2 SYGVKD. The CDR3 totals 14 residues. The CDR3 protein is CAINERQGNNEQFF. In nucleotides, the CDR3 is TGTGCCATCAACGAACGACAGGGCAACAATGAGCAGTTCTTC.

The chain combines TRBV4-1 with TRBJ2-2; 13 positions agree with TRBD2. Germline V CDR1 and CDR2: MGHRA, YSYEKL. CDR3 size: 19 residues. Trimming at V came to 0 bases and at J to 2 bases, leaving 6 bases not matched to a gene. CDR3 nucleotide sequence: TGCGCCAGCAGCCAAGACCCCACTAGCGGGAGGGCCAACACCGGGGAGCTGTTTTTT. Its translation: CASSQDPTSGRANTGELFF.

DNA of the CDR3: TGTGCCAGCCTGACTAGCGGGAGGACAGATACGCAGTATTTT. Encoded protein: CASLTSGRTDTQYF. The chain recombines TRBV6-1 with TRBJ2-3; 13 bases are shared with TRBD2. This CDR3 has 14 amino acids. V was pared by 8 bases and J by 3 bases, with 2 bases of the junction left unmatched. The germline V gene has CDR1 MNHNS and CDR2 SASEGT.

The J gene is TRBJ2-5, the V gene TRBV7-6, with D perhaps matching TRBD1 (6 bases). The CDR3 runs to 14 residues. In germline, CDR1 is SGHVS, CDR2 FNYEAQ. V was shortened by 5 bases and J by 3 bases, with 13 bases between the two germline ends. The DNA for the CDR3 is TGTGCCAGCAGCCGAGGGGGTCTCAAAGAGACCCAGTACTTC. Its translation: CASSRGGLKETQYF. The entire variable domain, with the rest obtained from reference TRBV7-6 and TRBJ2-5, is as follows: GAGVSQSPRYKVTKRGQDVALRCDPISGHVSLYWYRQALGQGPEFLTYFNYEAQQDKSGLPNDRFSAERPEGSISTLTIQRTEQRDSAMYRCASSRGGLKETQYFGPGTRLLVL.

V is TRBV28 and J is TRBJ1-5, with 9 bases that match TRBD1. The trim removed 6 bases at V and 7 bases at J, leaving 10 bases unmatched. The CDR3 runs to 15 residues. Germline values: CDR1 MDHEN, CDR2 SYDVKM. CDR3 in DNA: TGTGCCAGCAGCCGAACTGACAGGGGGGGACAGCCCCAGCATTTT. It is translated as CASSRTDRGGQPQHF.

The chain has TRBV6-6 and TRBJ1-2, with D possibly being TRBD1 (6 bases). Trimming removed 4 bases from V and 8 bases from J, with 20 bases in between. The CDR3 extends over 15 amino acids. Germline V gives CDR1 MNHNY, CDR2 SVGAGI (reference sequence). Here the CDR3 reads CASSSQGSPNEGYTF. The CDR3 DNA follows: TGTGCCAGCAGTTCACAGGGTTCCCCAAACGAAGGCTACACCTTC.

The J gene is TRBJ1-1, the V gene TRBV28; D is perhaps TRBD1 (5 bases). The ends were cut back, 2 bases at V and 0 bases at J, with 10 bases in the middle. CDR3 length: 15 amino acids. CDR1 MDHEN and CDR2 SYDVKM come from the germline V gene. DNA of the CDR3: TGTGCCAGCAGTTTACCGACAGAAATGAACACTGAAGCTTTCTTT. Protein sequence: CASSLPTEMNTEAFF.

This clone was detected only a few times. J is TRBJ1-2 and V is TRBV9, with D possibly TRBD1 on 6 matching bases. The CDR3 consists of 13 residues. CDR1 is SGDLS, CDR2 YYNGEE, per germline. The germline V and J ends were trimmed by 0 bases and 8 bases, with 11 bases remaining between them. The CDR3 DNA follows: TGTGCCAGCAGCGTAGCGGGGGGCTGGGGCTACACCTTC. Its translation: CASSVAGGWGYTF.